The 6 T cell receptor beta chains below were found in one sample sequenced in a study of technical replicates of blood from a few donors. The protocol was immunoSEQ multiplex PCR, while the TCRdb copy is restricted to in-frame clones and leaves out a portion. The profile shows 45,000 to 60,000 clones, roughly 89% of them singletons. The source material was PBMCs. The source is a human donor in good health. Some clones in this sample may be carry-over from other donors' samples.

The chain combines TRBV19 with TRBJ1-4; TRBD1 aligns across 7 bases. The V gene's germline CDR1 is LNHDA and CDR2 SQIVND (reference sequence). The CDR3 runs to 14 residues. V was clipped by 4 bases and J by 5 bases; unmatched bases: 4. The CDR3 DNA follows: TGTGCCAGTAGTAAAAGACAGGGAAATGAAAAACTGTTTTTT. It translates to CASSKRQGNEKLFF.

The chain links TRBV5-4 to TRBJ1-1; 7 bases line up with TRBD1. The germline gives CDR1 SGHNT, CDR2 YYREEE (reference sequence). The V gene end was trimmed by 4 bases and the J gene end by 0 bases; junction bases not matched to a gene: 6. The CDR3 length is 15 residues. CDR3 amino acids: CASSPDRSMNTEAFF. The CDR3 DNA reads as TGTGCCAGCAGCCCGGACAGGAGCATGAACACTGAAGCTTTCTTT.

The chain couples TRBV5-6 to TRBJ1-5; D gene uncertain. V was cut by 1 base and J by 7 bases, with 12 bases left in between. This CDR3 spans 14 amino acids. Germline V gene data show CDR1 as SGHDT and CDR2 as YYEEEE. Written as DNA, the CDR3 is TGTGCCAGCAGCTTGATTGGTGCGAGCCAGCCCCAGCATTTT. Translating it yields CASSLIGASQPQHF.

The V and J genes are TRBV7-2 and TRBJ2-1, with D possibly being TRBD2 (6 bases). Deletions cut 4 bases from V and 4 bases from J, with 14 bases between. Germline lookup yields CDR1 SGHTA and CDR2 FQGNSA. This CDR3 region has 15 residues. CDR3 region: CASSSTAGLYNEQFF. CDR3 nucleotide sequence: TGTGCCAGCAGCTCAACGGCGGGACTGTACAATGAGCAGTTCTTC. Based on the CDR3 plus reference TRBV7-2 and TRBJ2-1, the full variable domain is GAGVSQSPSNKVTEKGKDVELRCDPISGHTALYWYRQSLGQGLEFLIYFQGNSAPDKSGLPSDRFSAERTGGSVSTLTIQRTQQEDSAVYLCASSSTAGLYNEQFFGPGTRLTVL.

CDR3 in amino acids: CASSVEQAPSSYEQYF. The CDR3 coding sequence is TGTGCCAGCAGCGTAGAGCAAGCACCTAGTTCCTACGAGCAGTACTTC. V is TRBV9 and J is TRBJ2-7; D unresolved. Trimming left V 0 bases short and J 1 base short, with 14 bases between. The CDR3 length is 16 residues. The germline V gene has CDR1 SGDLS and CDR2 YYNGEE.

The chain couples TRBV7-2 to TRBJ2-7; 16 bases are shared with TRBD2. CDR1 and CDR2 (germline): SGHTA, FQGNSA. The CDR3 is 16 amino acids. V trimming: 4 bases; J trimming: 2 bases; junction bases outside the gene matches: 2. CDR3 residues: CASSWGTSGGAYEQYF. CDR3 bases: TGTGCCAGCAGCTGGGGGACTAGCGGGGGGGCCTACGAGCAGTACTTC.